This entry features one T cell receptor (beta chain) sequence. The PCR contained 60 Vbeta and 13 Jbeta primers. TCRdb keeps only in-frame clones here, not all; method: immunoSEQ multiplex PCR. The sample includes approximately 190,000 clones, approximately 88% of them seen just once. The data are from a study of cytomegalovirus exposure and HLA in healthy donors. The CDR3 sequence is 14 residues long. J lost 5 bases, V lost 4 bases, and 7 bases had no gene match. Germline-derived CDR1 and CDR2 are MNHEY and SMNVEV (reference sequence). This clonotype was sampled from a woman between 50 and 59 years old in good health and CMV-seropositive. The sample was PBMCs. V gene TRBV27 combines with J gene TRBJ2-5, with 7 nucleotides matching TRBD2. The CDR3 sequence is CASSSRGRGETQYF. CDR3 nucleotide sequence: TGTGCCAGCAGTTCGCGGGGGAGAGGGGAGACCCAGTACTTC.